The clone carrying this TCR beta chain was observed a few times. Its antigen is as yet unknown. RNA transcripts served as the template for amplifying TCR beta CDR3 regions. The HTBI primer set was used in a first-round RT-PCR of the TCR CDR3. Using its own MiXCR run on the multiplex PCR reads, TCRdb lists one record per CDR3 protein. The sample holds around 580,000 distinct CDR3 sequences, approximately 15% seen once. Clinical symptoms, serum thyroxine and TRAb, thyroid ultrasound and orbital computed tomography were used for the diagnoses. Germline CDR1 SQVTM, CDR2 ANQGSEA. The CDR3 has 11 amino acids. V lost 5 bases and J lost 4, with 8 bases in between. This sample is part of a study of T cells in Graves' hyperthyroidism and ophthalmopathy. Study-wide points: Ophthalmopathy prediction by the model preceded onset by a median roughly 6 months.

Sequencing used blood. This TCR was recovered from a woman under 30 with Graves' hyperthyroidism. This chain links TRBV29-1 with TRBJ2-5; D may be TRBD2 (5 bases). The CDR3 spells CSVREGETQYF. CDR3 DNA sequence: TGCAGCGTTCGAGAGGGAGAGACCCAGTACTTC.